By its share, the clone carrying this TCR beta chain is medium-sized (0.01 to 0.1%). Generated by immunoSEQ multiplex PCR, the TCRdb table keeps only in-frame clones and is missing some. The table includes roughly 300,000 clones, roughly 85% detected once. The record originates from a study of blood T cell repertoires in COVID-19. V was cut by 3 bases and J by 0 bases, with 12 bases left in between. The CDR3 length is 16 residues. Germline V gives CDR1 GTSNPN, CDR2 SVGIG (reference sequence). The source of this sequence is a woman aged 45-59 years who had recovered from COVID-19. The V gene is TRBV30, the J gene TRBJ2-6; TRBD1 might be the D (6 bases). The specimen sequenced was PBMCs or T cells enriched from blood (not recorded which). CDR3 region: CAWSSQGISGANVLTF. The CDR3 DNA is TGTGCCTGGAGCTCTCAGGGGATCTCTGGGGCCAACGTCCTGACTTTC.